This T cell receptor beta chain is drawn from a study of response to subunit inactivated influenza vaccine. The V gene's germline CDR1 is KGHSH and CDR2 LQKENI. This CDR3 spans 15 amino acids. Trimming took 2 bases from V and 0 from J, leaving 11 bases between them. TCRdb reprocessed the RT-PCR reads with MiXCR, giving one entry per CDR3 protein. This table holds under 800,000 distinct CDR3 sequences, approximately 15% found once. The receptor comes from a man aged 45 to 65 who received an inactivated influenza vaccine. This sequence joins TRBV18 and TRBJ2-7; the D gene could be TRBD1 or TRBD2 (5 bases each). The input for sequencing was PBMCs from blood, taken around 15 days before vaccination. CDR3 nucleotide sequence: TGTGCCAGCTCACCAGGGGACGCCAACTCCTACGAGCAGTACTTC. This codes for CASSPGDANSYEQYF.